This T cell receptor (beta chain) comes out of a study of T cells after yellow fever vaccination. Study-wide points: Peak timing came faster in the weaker secondary response, day 5 versus 15.

Template switching with 5'RACE generated the TCR cDNA and added a universal primer site and UMIs. TCRdb used MiXCR to reprocess the 5' RACE reads, holding one entry per CDR3 protein. The sample shows a few hundred thousand distinct CDR3 sequences, roughly a sixth of them seen only once. This clonotype was picked up a small number of times. Antigen specificity is unknown. Trimming at V came to 0 bases and at J to 6 bases, leaving 3 bases not matched to a gene. CDR1 and CDR2 (germline): MNHEY, SVGAGI. The CDR3 is 15 amino acids. The specimen was PBMCs, collected less than 6 days after the first yellow fever vaccination. The receptor was isolated from a man younger than 35 who received the YFV17D yellow fever vaccine. The rearrangement joins TRBV6-5 to TRBJ2-1; 9 bases line up with TRBD1. This CDR3 is CASSYSTTGGNEQFF. The CDR3 nucleotides read TGTGCCAGCAGTTACTCGACGACAGGGGGCAATGAGCAGTTCTTC.